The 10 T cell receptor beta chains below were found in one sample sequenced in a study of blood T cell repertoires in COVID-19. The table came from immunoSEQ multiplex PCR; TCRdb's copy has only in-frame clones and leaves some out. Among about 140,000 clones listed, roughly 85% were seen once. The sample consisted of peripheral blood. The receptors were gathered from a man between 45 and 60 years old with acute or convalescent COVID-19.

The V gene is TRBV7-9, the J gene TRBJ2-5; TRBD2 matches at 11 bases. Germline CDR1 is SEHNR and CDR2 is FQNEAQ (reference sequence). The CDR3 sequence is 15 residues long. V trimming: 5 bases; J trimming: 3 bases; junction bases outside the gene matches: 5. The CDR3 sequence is CASSRLAGNKETQYF. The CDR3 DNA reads TGTGCCAGCAGCCGACTAGCGGGAAATAAAGAGACCCAGTACTTC.

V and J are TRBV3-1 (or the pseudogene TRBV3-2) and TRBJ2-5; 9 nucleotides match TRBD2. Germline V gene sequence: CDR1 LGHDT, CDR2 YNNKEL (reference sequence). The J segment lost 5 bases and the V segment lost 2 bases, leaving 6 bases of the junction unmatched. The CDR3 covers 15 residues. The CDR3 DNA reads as TGTGCCAGCAGCCAATCTGGGACTAGCATGGAGACCCAGTACTTC. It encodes CASSQSGTSMETQYF.

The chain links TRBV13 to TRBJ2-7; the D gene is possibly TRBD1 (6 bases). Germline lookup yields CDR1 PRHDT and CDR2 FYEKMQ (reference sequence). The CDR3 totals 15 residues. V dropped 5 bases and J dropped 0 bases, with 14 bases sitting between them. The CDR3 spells CASSPRTESSYEQYF. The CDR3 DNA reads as TGTGCCAGCAGCCCCAGGACAGAGAGCTCCTACGAGCAGTACTTC.

The CDR3 region has the DNA TGTGCCAGCAGCTTAGGGGGAGTGGGCACAGATACGCAGTATTTT. Residues: CASSLGGVGTDTQYF. The chain is built from TRBV11-2 and TRBJ2-3, with D possibly TRBD2 on 5 matching bases. Trimming took off 1 base at V and 1 base at J, with 9 bases between the two ends. The CDR3 extends over 15 amino acids. CDR1 SGHAT and CDR2 FQNNGV come from the germline V gene.

The DNA of the CDR3 is TGCGCCAGCAGCCCGGGGATTCGCCCTGAAGCTTTCTTT. Protein: CASSPGIRPEAFF. The chain employs TRBV5-1 and TRBJ1-1; D call uncertain. The CDR3 length is 13 residues. Germline CDR1 is SGHRS and CDR2 is YFSETQ. Trimming took 4 bases from V and 6 from J, leaving 13 bases between them.

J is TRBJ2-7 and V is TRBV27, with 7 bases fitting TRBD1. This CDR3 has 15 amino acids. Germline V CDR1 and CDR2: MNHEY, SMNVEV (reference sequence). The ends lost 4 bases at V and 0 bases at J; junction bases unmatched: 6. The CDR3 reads CASSSGQIPSYEQYF. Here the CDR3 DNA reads TGTGCCAGCAGTTCGGGACAGATTCCCTCCTACGAGCAGTACTTC.

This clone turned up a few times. CDR3 nucleotide sequence: TGTGCCAGCAGCGTAGGGGTAGCGGGGGGGAAAGAGACCCAGTACTTC. Its protein is CASSVGVAGGKETQYF. The rearrangement links TRBV9 to TRBJ2-5, with TRBD2 matching 11 bases. V shed 0 bases, J shed 3 bases, and the junction held 4 bases outside the gene matches. Germline V gene data show CDR1 as SGDLS and CDR2 as YYNGEE. This CDR3 region has 16 residues.

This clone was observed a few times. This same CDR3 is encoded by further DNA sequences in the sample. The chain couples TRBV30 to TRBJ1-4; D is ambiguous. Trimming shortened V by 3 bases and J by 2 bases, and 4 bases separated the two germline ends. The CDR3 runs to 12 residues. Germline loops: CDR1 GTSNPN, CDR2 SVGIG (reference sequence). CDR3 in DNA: TGTGCCTGGAGCCTCACTAATGAAAAACTGTTTTTT. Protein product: CAWSLTNEKLFF.

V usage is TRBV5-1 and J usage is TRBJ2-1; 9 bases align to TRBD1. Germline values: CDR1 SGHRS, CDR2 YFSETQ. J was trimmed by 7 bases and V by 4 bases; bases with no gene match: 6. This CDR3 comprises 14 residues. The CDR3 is CASSPGQGLNEQFF. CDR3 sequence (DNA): TGCGCCAGCAGCCCGGGACAGGGTTTGAATGAGCAGTTCTTC.

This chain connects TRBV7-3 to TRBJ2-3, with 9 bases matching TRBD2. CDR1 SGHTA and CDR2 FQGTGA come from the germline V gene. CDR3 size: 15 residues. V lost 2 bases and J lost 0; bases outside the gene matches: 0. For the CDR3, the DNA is TGTGCCAGCAGCTTAGCGGGAGGGAGCACAGATACGCAGTATTTT. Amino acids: CASSLAGGSTDTQYF.